The sequence of this T cell receptor beta chain was determined in a study of cytomegalovirus exposure and HLA in healthy donors (TCRdb year 2017). Study-wide context: According to a later analysis, one platform produced both the roughly 120 validation repertoires and the 700 or so repertoires of the first cohort. The study aimed to test whether cataloging public T cell receptors could reveal signatures of past pathogen exposure. Besides the first cohort of some 670 subjects, a separate validation cohort made up of 120 or so different subjects was used. To predict cytomegalovirus infection status, the study brought together high-throughput TCR immunosequencing, statistical association of individual TCRs with disease status, and machine learning.

V and J are truncated by 1 base and 0 bases respectively, leaving an intervening sequence of 6 bases. Including the terminal cysteine and phenylalanine, the CDR3 comprises 14 residues. CDR3 DNA only is kept here, 42 bases in frame from base 1. The germline V gene (reference sequence) yields SGHAT for CDR1 and FQDESV for CDR2. Concerning this clone: Its antigen is currently not known. It has no much larger one-base neighbor in the sample; base qualities were not kept.

Library preparation employed the immunoSEQ multiplex PCR assay. Per the authors' processing: A statistical classification framework was built for diagnosing cytomegalovirus status from the catalog of TCR beta chain sequences. Imported from immuneACCESS, the table was reduced by TCRdb to in-frame sequences with V and J called. These copies leave out some clones; in studies compared against another copy, an unresolved V gene accounts for under half, and the cause of the remainder is not known. The DNA gave D and trimming, while V, J and clone size come from that table. The sample has approximately 100,000 clones on record, around nine tenths of them singletons. The biggest ten clones account for approximately 4% of the sample. The full study reports these points: In vitro tests confirmed that a few of the cytomegalovirus-associated TCR beta chains recognize cytomegalovirus antigens. All 120 or so repertoires were used to score co-occurrence in the validation cohort in a later analysis, because that analysis had no HLA typing for the cohort. The study gave a list of more than 150 TCR beta chains associated with cytomegalovirus. Subsequent analysis determined that TCRs grouped into clusters in the first cohort also showed a tendency toward co-occurrence across the 120 or so validation repertoires, and roughly 95% of cluster scores exceeded 0. Cytomegalovirus status was reported to be diagnosed by the classifier with high specificity and sensitivity in both the original and validation cohorts. It was suggested by the authors that the approach could potentially be generalized to other disease states and immunological phenotypes. While some public TCRs were present in many individuals, most TCR sequences turned up only very rarely across donors.

Separate from the approximately 700-subject first cohort, the validation cohort of 120 subjects was the group to which the donors belonged. The V and J segments used are TRBV11-1 and TRBJ1-1; 6 matching bases give a weak D call of TRBD1. Sequences were obtained from PBMCs. The sequence was obtained from a woman in her twenties or thirties in good health and CMV-seronegative. The CDR3 region reads CASSLGQVNTEAFF. The DNA sequence is TGTGCCAGCAGCTTAGGACAGGTGAACACTGAAGCTTTCTTT.